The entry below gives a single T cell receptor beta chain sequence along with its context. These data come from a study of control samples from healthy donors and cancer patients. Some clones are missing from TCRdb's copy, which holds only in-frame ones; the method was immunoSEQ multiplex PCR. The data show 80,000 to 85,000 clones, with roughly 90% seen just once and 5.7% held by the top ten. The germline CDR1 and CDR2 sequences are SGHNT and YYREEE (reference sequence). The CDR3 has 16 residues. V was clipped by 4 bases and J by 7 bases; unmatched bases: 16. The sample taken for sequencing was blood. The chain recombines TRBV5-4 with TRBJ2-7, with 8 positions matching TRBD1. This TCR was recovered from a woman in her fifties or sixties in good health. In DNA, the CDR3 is TGTGCCAGCAGCGACTTCAGGACAGGGACCCCTCGGGAGCAGTACTTC. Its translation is CASSDFRTGTPREQYF.